This T cell receptor beta chain was found in a study of shared clonotypes between healthy human individuals. For the study at large: CD4 naive and memory got three plates each, CD8 naive two, CD8 memory one.

Trimming pared 7 bases from V and 5 bases from J, leaving 14 bases between. Germline CDR1 reads LNHDA; CDR2 reads SQIVND (reference sequence). The CDR3 runs 13 residues. This clone was observed a few times. Clones were read by immunoSEQ multiplex PCR, and TCRdb kept only the in-frame ones, dropping some. The data show hundreds of thousands of clones, less than 85% seen once. The authors divided CD4+ cells into CD45RA+ naive and CD45RA-negative memory subsets. The chain joins TRBV19 to TRBJ1-1; D might be TRBD1 (5 bases). The sequenced material came from memory CD4+ T cells sorted from blood. Subset given: CD45RA-negative fraction. This sequence was found in a woman in her 30s in good health. CDR3 amino acids: CASKGARRTEAFF. Here the CDR3 DNA reads TGTGCCAGTAAAGGGGCTAGGAGAACTGAAGCTTTCTTT.